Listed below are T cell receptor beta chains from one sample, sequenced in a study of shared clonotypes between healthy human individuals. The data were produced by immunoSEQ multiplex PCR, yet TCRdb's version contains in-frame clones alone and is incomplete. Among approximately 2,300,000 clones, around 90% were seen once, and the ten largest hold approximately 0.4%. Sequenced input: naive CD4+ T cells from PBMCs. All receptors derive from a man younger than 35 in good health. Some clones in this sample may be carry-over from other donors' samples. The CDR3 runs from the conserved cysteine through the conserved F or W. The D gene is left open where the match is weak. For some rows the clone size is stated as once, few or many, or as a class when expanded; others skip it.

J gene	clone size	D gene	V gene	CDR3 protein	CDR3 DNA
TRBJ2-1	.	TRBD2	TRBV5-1	CASSLDGGRSVGNEQFF	TGCGCCAGCAGCTTGGATGGCGGGAGATCTGTCGGGAATGAGCAGTTCTTC
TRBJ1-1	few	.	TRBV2	CASRGGTEAFF	TGTGCCAGCAGAGGTGGGACTGAAGCTTTCTTT
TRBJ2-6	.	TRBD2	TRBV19	CASTLTLRHSGASSGANVLTF	TGTGCCAGTACCCTAACCCTCCGACATAGCGGGGCCTCCTCTGGGGCCAACGTCCTGACTTTC
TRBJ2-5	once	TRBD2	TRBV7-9	CASSPTLAGQETQYF	TGTGCCAGCAGCCCAACCCTAGCGGGGCAAGAGACCCAGTACTTC
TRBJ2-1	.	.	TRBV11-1	CASSLGGAYNEQFF	TGTGCCAGCAGCTTAGGGGGGGCCTACAATGAGCAGTTCTTC
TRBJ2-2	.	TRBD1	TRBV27	CASSSIRDRGTGELFF	TGTGCCAGCAGTTCAATCCGGGACAGGGGAACCGGGGAGCTGTTTTTT
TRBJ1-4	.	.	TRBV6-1	CASAARVNEKLFF	TGTGCCAGCGCGGCCAGGGTTAATGAAAAACTGTTTTTT
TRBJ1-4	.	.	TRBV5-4	CASSLEGRSHEKLFF	TGTGCCAGCAGCTTGGAAGGACGGTCCCATGAAAAACTGTTTTTT
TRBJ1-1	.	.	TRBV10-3	CAARGEGMRGTEAFF	TGTGCCGCGCGGGGGGAGGGGATGCGGGGCACTGAAGCTTTCTTT
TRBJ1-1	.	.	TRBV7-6	CASSSRDSTEAFF	TGTGCCAGCAGCTCCCGGGATTCCACTGAAGCTTTCTTT
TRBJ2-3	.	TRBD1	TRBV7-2	CASSLVGTGGWYF	TGTGCCAGCAGCTTAGTTGGGACAGGGGGTTGGTATTTT
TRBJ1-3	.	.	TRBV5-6	CASSLDRATSGNTIYF	TGTGCCAGCAGCTTGGACAGGGCGACATCTGGAAACACCATATATTTT
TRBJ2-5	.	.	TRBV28	CASSSIMGLRQETQYF	TGTGCCAGCAGTTCGATAATGGGGTTAAGACAAGAGACCCAGTACTTC
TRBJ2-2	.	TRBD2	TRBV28	CASTTGGANTGELFF	TGTGCCAGCACCACGGGGGGGGCGAACACCGGGGAGCTGTTTTTT
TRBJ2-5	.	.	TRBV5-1	CASSLEGRGETQYF	TGCGCCAGCAGCTTGGAGGGGAGAGGAGAGACCCAGTACTTC
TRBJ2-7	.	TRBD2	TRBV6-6	CASSQPGLPPGEQYF	TGTGCCAGCAGTCAACCGGGACTACCCCCCGGGGAGCAGTACTTC
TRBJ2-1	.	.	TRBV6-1	CASSLSGLSYNEQFF	TGTGCCAGCAGTCTCTCCGGCCTATCCTACAATGAGCAGTTCTTC
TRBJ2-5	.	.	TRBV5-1	CASSSGGGEETQYF	TGCGCCAGCAGCTCTGGGGGGGGCGAAGAGACCCAGTACTTC
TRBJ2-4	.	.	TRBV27	CASTAKNIQYF	TGTGCCAGCACGGCCAAAAACATTCAGTACTTC
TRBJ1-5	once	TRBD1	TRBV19	CASNRQGVGNQPQHF	TGTGCCAGTAACAGGCAGGGGGTTGGAAATCAGCCCCAGCATTTT
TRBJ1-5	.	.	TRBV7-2	CASSLGGGLGQPQHF	TGTGCCAGCAGCTTAGGTGGGGGATTGGGTCAGCCCCAGCATTTT
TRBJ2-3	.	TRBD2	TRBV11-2	CASSLRLADTDTQYF	TGTGCCAGCAGCCTCCGACTAGCGGACACAGATACGCAGTATTTT
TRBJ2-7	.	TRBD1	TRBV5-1	CASSLRTGLGYLTYEQYF	TGCGCCAGCAGCCTAAGGACAGGGCTGGGATACCTTACCTACGAGCAGTACTTC
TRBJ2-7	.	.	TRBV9	CASSVDNGGTYEQYF	TGTGCCAGCAGCGTGGATAACGGTGGGACCTACGAGCAGTACTTC
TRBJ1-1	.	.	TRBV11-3	CASSLELNTEAFF	TGTGCCAGCAGCTTAGAATTGAACACTGAAGCTTTCTTT
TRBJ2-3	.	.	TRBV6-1	CASSVGDTQYF	TGTGCCAGCAGTGTGGGGGATACGCAGTATTTT
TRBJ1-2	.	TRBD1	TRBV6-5	CASSKGAFGYTF	TGTGCCAGCAGTAAGGGGGCGTTTGGCTACACCTTC
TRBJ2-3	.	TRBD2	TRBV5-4	CASSLTGGGHTQYF	TGTGCCAGCAGCTTAACGGGAGGAGGGCATACGCAGTATTTT
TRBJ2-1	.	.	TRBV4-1	CASSPQLGYEQFF	TGCGCCAGCAGCCCGCAGTTAGGTTATGAGCAGTTCTTC
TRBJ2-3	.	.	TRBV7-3	CASSPGLHTDTQYF	TGTGCCAGCAGTCCGGGACTCCACACAGATACGCAGTATTTT
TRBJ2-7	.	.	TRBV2	CASSRDRTYEQYF	TGTGCCAGCAGTCGCGACAGGACCTACGAGCAGTACTTC